A selection of T cell receptor beta chains follows, all from one sample in a study of blood T cell repertoires in COVID-19. Measured with immunoSEQ multiplex PCR; TCRdb has only the in-frame clones, and not every one. The sample includes about 380,000 clones, 70% to 85% of them seen just once. The source material was peripheral blood. The receptors originated from a human donor with acute or convalescent COVID-19. The donor label of this sample is uncertain. The CDR3 runs from the conserved cysteine through the conserved F or W. Fields, in order: J gene, clone size, CDR3 length, V gene, D gene, CDR3 protein, CDR3 DNA. A D gene is named only where the DNA matches it firmly. The size field is filled for only some rows; it gives once, few, many or a size class.

>TRBJ1-5|NA|14|TRBV7-8|TRBD1
CASSLTGGKQPQHF
TGTGCCAGCAGCTTAACAGGGGGGAAGCAGCCCCAGCATTTT
>TRBJ2-3|NA|16|TRBV28|TRBD2
CASSHSSGSSTDTQYF
TGTGCCAGCAGTCATTCTAGCGGGTCTAGCACAGATACGCAGTATTTT
>TRBJ1-3|NA|14|TRBV12-5|NA
CASGPGNSGNTIYF
TGTGCTAGTGGCCCCGGGAACTCTGGAAACACCATATATTTT
>TRBJ2-3|NA|13|TRBV7-9|NA
CASSPPAQVQEYF
TGTGCCAGCAGCCCCCCGGCCCAGGTCCAGGAGTATTTT
>TRBJ2-3|NA|14|TRBV7-8|NA
CASRLQGRTDTQYF
TGTGCCAGTCGGTTACAGGGTCGGACAGATACGCAGTATTTT
>TRBJ1-1|NA|13|TRBV6-5|NA
CACSSRLNTEAFF
TGTGCCTGCTCGAGCAGGTTGAACACTGAAGCTTTCTTT
>TRBJ1-1|NA|14|TRBV5-5|TRBD1
CASSTGALNTEAFF
TGTGCCAGCAGCACAGGGGCCTTGAACACTGAAGCTTTCTTT
>TRBJ1-1|NA|13|TRBV14|NA
CASSQAMNTEAFF
TGTGCCAGCAGCCAGGCCATGAACACTGAAGCTTTCTTT
>TRBJ2-7|NA|14|TRBV5-4|NA
CASSAPQGSREQYF
TGTGCCAGCAGCGCACCACAGGGTTCGCGGGAGCAGTACTTC
>TRBJ1-5|few|14|TRBV5-1|NA
CASSFRGGNQPQHF
TGCGCCAGCAGCTTCAGGGGAGGGAATCAGCCCCAGCATTTT
>TRBJ2-4|NA|13|TRBV18|NA
CASSPEVTNIQYF
TGTGCCAGCTCACCGGAGGTAACCAACATTCAGTACTTC
>TRBJ1-5|NA|13|TRBV18|NA
CASSEGNNQPQHF
TGTGCCAGCTCAGAGGGCAACAATCAGCCCCAGCATTTT
>TRBJ1-5|NA|14|TRBV30|NA
CAPVQAGSNQPQHF
TGTGCCCCTGTGCAGGCAGGGAGCAATCAGCCCCAGCATTTT
>TRBJ2-7|few|15|TRBV5-1|TRBD2
CASSLDGTSLDEQYF
TGCGCCAGCAGCTTGGATGGGACTAGTCTAGACGAGCAGTACTTC